The T cell receptor beta chain described here comes from a study of CD8 T cells in ankylosing spondylitis. Study outcomes and limitations: Previous work reported some of these motif variants in the synovial fluid and blood of reactive arthritis.

This clonotype was counted many times. Its antigen is as yet unknown. TCR beta libraries were made by quantitative 5'-RACE with molecular barcodes. TCRdb re-derived calls from the 5' RACE reads in MiXCR, one entry per CDR3 protein. The table has roughly 230,000 distinct CDR3 sequences, under 8.5% seen once; the top ten hold 4.5% to 5%. V was pared by 7 bases and J by 0 bases, with 12 bases between. CDR3 size: 14 residues. Sequencing used blood, either unsorted or a sorted T cell fraction (not recorded which). The source is a female donor with ankylosing spondylitis or in good health (not recorded which). The V gene is TRBV12-3 or TRBV12-4, the J gene TRBJ1-1; D is possibly TRBD1 (5 bases). CDR3 residues: CASTRDSLNTEAFF. CDR3 sequence (DNA): TGTGCCAGCACCCGAGACAGTCTGAACACTGAAGCTTTCTTT.